The rows below give T cell receptor beta chains drawn from one sample of a study of blood T cells in healthy people across ages. MiXCR, applied by TCRdb to the 5' RACE reads, yields one record per CDR3 protein. This repertoire shows more than 1 million distinct CDR3 sequences, 35% to 50% found once; its top ten account for around 18%. The specimen was blood. The receptors were gathered from a woman in her sixties in good health. Each CDR3 is given with its conserved first and last residue. The order of the fields is clone size, D gene, J gene, CDR3 length, V gene, CDR3 protein, CDR3 DNA. The D gene is left open where the match is weak. Expanded clones get a size class; other rows say once, few or many, or leave the size out.

size: few
D: .
J: TRBJ1-2
length: 14
V: TRBV2
CDR3: CASTARGPNYGYTF
DNA: TGTGCCAGCACCGCCCGGGGGCCTAACTATGGCTACACCTTC

size: .
D: TRBD2
J: TRBJ2-1
length: 19
V: TRBV2
CDR3: CASSGPKTSGRAGYNEQFF
DNA: TGTGCCAGCAGTGGCCCCAAGACTAGCGGGAGGGCCGGCTACAATGAGCAGTTCTTC

size: .
D: TRBD2
J: TRBJ2-1
length: 17
V: TRBV29-1
CDR3: CSVEGLGLAGFGDEQFF
DNA: TGCAGCGTTGAAGGGCTGGGACTAGCGGGATTCGGGGATGAGCAGTTCTTC

size: many
D: .
J: TRBJ2-7
length: 16
V: TRBV10-3
CDR3: CAISEAVQGGVYEQYF
DNA: TGTGCCATCAGTGAGGCGGTACAGGGAGGGGTCTACGAGCAGTACTTC

size: .
D: .
J: TRBJ2-5
length: 13
V: TRBV20-1
CDR3: CSARDMTTETQYF
DNA: TGCAGTGCTAGAGATATGACGACGGAGACCCAGTACTTC

size: .
D: TRBD1
J: TRBJ2-5
length: 17
V: TRBV29-1
CDR3: CSVVSLGTGDSQEAQYF
DNA: TGCAGCGTTGTGTCCCTAGGGACAGGGGACTCCCAAGAGGCCCAGTACTTC

size: .
D: TRBD2
J: TRBJ2-3
length: 15
V: TRBV12-3/TRBV12-4
CDR3: CASSLNRAGPDTQYF
DNA: TGTGCCAGCAGTTTAAATAGAGCGGGACCAGATACGCAGTATTTT

size: few
D: TRBD1
J: TRBJ1-4
length: 14
V: TRBV15
CDR3: CATSSRDRDEKLFF
DNA: TGTGCCACCAGCAGCCGGGACAGGGATGAAAAACTGTTTTTT

size: .
D: .
J: TRBJ2-1
length: 16
V: TRBV11-1
CDR3: CASSLGSGLTGNEQFF
DNA: TGTGCCAGCAGCTTAGGGTCCGGACTAACTGGTAATGAGCAGTTCTTC

size: .
D: .
J: TRBJ2-7
length: 13
V: TRBV27
CDR3: CASTHLGEHEQYF
DNA: TGTGCCAGCACCCATCTCGGGGAGCACGAGCAGTACTTC

size: .
D: TRBD2
J: TRBJ2-1
length: 15
V: TRBV13
CDR3: CASSPGRAGVGEQFF
DNA: TGTGCCAGCAGCCCGGGACGAGCGGGAGTAGGTGAGCAGTTCTTC

size: .
D: .
J: TRBJ2-5
length: 14
V: TRBV5-5
CDR3: CATFKQGEGGTQYF
DNA: TGTGCCACCTTTAAGCAGGGAGAAGGGGGGACCCAGTACTTC

size: .
D: .
J: TRBJ2-4
length: 13
V: TRBV28
CDR3: CASSLPRGNIQYF
DNA: TGTGCCAGCAGTCTCCCGAGGGGGAACATTCAGTACTTC

size: few
D: TRBD2
J: TRBJ2-3
length: 15
V: TRBV15
CDR3: CATSRDAGVRNTQYF
DNA: TGTGCCACCAGCAGAGATGCGGGAGTACGGAATACGCAGTATTTT

size: few
D: TRBD1
J: TRBJ2-1
length: 15
V: TRBV2
CDR3: CASRAGTGNANEQFF
DNA: TGTGCCAGCAGAGCCGGGACAGGGAACGCCAATGAGCAGTTCTTC

size: .
D: .
J: TRBJ2-1
length: 12
V: TRBV29-1
CDR3: CSVEVAINEQFF
DNA: TGCAGCGTTGAGGTAGCTATCAATGAGCAGTTCTTC

size: .
D: .
J: TRBJ2-6
length: 17
V: TRBV4-2
CDR3: CASSQDRALSGANVLTF
DNA: TGTGCCAGCAGCCAAGATCGAGCACTCTCTGGGGCCAACGTCCTGACTTTC

size: .
D: .
J: TRBJ2-1
length: 17
V: TRBV27
CDR3: CASSFPSGVRAHNEQFF
DNA: TGTGCCAGCAGTTTCCCCTCCGGAGTGCGGGCACACAATGAGCAGTTCTTC

size: .
D: TRBD2
J: TRBJ2-5
length: 16
V: TRBV18
CDR3: CASSPLRLAGGYEQYF
DNA: TGTGCCAGCTCACCGCTTAGACTAGCGGGAGGCTATGAGCAGTACTTC

size: few
D: TRBD1
J: TRBJ2-3
length: 17
V: TRBV5-1
CDR3: CASSSSLWTGVIDTQYF
DNA: TGCGCCAGCAGCTCGTCCCTCTGGACAGGGGTGATAGATACGCAGTATTTT

size: .
D: .
J: TRBJ2-1
length: 15
V: TRBV7-3
CDR3: CASNSSQLSYNEQFF
DNA: TGTGCCAGCAACTCCAGCCAATTGAGCTACAATGAGCAGTTCTTC

size: .
D: .
J: TRBJ2-6
length: 18
V: TRBV7-2
CDR3: CASSLEFALTGGANVLTF
DNA: TGTGCCAGCAGCTTAGAATTCGCCCTGACGGGCGGGGCCAACGTCCTGACTTTC

size: few
D: TRBD2
J: TRBJ2-3
length: 14
V: TRBV10-3
CDR3: CAAAAGATTDTQYF
DNA: TGTGCCGCCGCAGCGGGAGCAACCACAGATACGCAGTATTTT

size: .
D: .
J: TRBJ2-1
length: 14
V: TRBV20-1
CDR3: CSARPAVADNEQFF
DNA: TGCAGTGCTAGACCCGCGGTAGCCGACAATGAGCAGTTCTTC

size: .
D: .
J: TRBJ1-1
length: 17
V: TRBV4-2
CDR3: CASSQDRGEGLNTEAFF
DNA: TGTGCCAGCAGCCAAGATCGGGGGGAGGGATTGAACACTGAAGCTTTCTTT

size: few
D: TRBD2
J: TRBJ2-7
length: 15
V: TRBV7-8
CDR3: CASSPKLAASYEQYF
DNA: TGTGCCAGCAGCCCTAAACTAGCGGCCTCCTACGAGCAGTACTTC

size: .
D: .
J: TRBJ2-7
length: 15
V: TRBV3-1
CDR3: CASSQVQVSYNEQYF
DNA: TGTGCCAGCAGCCAAGTTCAGGTTTCCTACAATGAGCAGTACTTC

size: .
D: .
J: TRBJ2-1
length: 15
V: TRBV20-1
CDR3: CSASPSGRSYNEQFF
DNA: TGCAGTGCTAGCCCGTCAGGGCGCTCCTACAATGAGCAGTTCTTC

size: few
D: .
J: TRBJ2-5
length: 15
V: TRBV5-1
CDR3: CASSFGAGAQETQYF
DNA: TGCGCCAGCAGCTTTGGAGCGGGTGCCCAAGAGACCCAGTACTTC

size: few
D: TRBD2
J: TRBJ2-7
length: 15
V: TRBV3-1
CDR3: CASSQLGGSSYEQYF
DNA: TGTGCCAGCAGCCAGTTGGGAGGGAGCTCCTACGAGCAGTACTTC

size: .
D: .
J: TRBJ1-6
length: 16
V: TRBV4-1
CDR3: CASSQVGQPNNSPLHF
DNA: TGCGCCAGCAGCCAAGTGGGCCAACCGAATAATTCACCCCTCCACTTT